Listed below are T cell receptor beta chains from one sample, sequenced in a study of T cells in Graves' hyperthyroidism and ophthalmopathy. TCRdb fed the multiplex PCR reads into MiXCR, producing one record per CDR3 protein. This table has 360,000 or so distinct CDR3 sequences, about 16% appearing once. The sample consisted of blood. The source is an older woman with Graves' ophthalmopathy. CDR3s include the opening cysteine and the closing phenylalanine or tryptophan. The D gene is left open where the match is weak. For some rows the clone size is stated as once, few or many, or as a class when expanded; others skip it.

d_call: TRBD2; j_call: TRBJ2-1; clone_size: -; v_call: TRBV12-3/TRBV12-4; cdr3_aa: CASSGGAGGSYNEQFF; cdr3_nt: TGTGCCAGCAGTGGCGGGGCGGGGGGCTCCTACAATGAGCAGTTCTTC
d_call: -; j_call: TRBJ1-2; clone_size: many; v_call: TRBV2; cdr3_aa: CASRGRQPLSGYTF; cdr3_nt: TGTGCCAGCAGGGGACGACAACCGCTCTCTGGCTACACCTTC
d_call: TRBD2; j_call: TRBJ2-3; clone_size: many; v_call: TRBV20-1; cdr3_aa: CSAPTSGSTDTQYF; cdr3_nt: TGCAGTGCTCCGACTAGCGGGAGTACAGATACGCAGTATTTT
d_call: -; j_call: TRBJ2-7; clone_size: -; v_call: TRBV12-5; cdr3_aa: CASGKPTGAGGEQYF; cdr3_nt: TGTGCTAGTGGCAAACCCACAGGGGCGGGGGGCGAGCAGTACTTC
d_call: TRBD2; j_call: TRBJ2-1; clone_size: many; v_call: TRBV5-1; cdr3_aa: CASSTGTSGRAEQFF; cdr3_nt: TGCGCCAGCAGCACCGGGACTAGCGGGAGGGCGGAGCAGTTCTTC
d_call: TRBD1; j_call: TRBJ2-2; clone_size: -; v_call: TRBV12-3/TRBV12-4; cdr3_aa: CTSSYSDRVNSGELFF; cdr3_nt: TGTACCAGCAGCTACTCTGACAGGGTTAATAGCGGGGAGCTGTTTTTT
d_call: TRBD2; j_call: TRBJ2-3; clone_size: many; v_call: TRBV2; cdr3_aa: CASGEGGTDTQYF; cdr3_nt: TGTGCCAGTGGGGAGGGAGGCACAGATACGCAGTATTTT
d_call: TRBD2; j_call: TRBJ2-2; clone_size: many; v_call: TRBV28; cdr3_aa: CASRASGRRTGELFF; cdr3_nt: TGTGCCAGCAGAGCCAGCGGGAGGAGGACCGGGGAGCTGTTTTTT
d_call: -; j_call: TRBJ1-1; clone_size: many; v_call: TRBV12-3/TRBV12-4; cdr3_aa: CASSFDLEARSLEAFF; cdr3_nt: TGTGCCAGCAGTTTCGATTTAGAGGCGCGCAGCCTTGAAGCTTTCTTT
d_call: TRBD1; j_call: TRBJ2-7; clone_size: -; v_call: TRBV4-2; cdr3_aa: CASSQERGYRGEQYF; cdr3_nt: TGTGCCAGCAGCCAAGAACGAGGGTACAGGGGCGAGCAGTACTTC
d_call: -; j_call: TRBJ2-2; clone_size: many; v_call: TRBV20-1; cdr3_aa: CRAGRGNTGELFF; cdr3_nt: TGCAGGGCGGGGCGCGGGAACACCGGGGAGCTGTTTTTT
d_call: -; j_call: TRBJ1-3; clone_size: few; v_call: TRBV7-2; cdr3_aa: CASSLRRPSTGNTIYF; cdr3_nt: TGTGCCAGCAGCTTACGGCGGCCCTCTACGGGAAACACCATATATTTT
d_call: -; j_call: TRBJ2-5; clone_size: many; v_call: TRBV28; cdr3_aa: CASSLEGSNQETQYF; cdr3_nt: TGTGCCAGCAGTTTAGAGGGCTCCAACCAAGAGACCCAGTACTTC
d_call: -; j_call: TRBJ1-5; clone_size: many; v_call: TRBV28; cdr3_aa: CASSLSGSRDQPQHF; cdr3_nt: TGTGCCAGCAGTTTATCAGGGAGCAGGGATCAGCCCCAGCATTTT
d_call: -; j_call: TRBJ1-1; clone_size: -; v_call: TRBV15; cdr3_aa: CATSRGGGNHGAFF; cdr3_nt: TGTGCCACCAGCAGAGGAGGAGGAAACCACGGAGCTTTCTTT
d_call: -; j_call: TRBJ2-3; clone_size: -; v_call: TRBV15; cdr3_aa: CATSSARTDTQYF; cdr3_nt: TGTGCCACCAGCAGTGCTAGGACAGATACGCAGTATTTT
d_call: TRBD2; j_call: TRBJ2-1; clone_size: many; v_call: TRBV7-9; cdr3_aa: CASSFLAGTNNEQFF; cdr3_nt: TGTGCCAGCAGCTTTCTAGCGGGAACGAACAATGAGCAGTTCTTC
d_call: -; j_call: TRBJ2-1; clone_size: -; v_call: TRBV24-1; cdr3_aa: CATSDFNGSYNEQFF; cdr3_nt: TGTGCCACCAGTGATTTCAACGGATCCTACAATGAGCAGTTCTTC
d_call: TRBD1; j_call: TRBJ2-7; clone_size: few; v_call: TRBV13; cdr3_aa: CASSGDRDNSYEQYF; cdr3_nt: TGTGCCAGCAGCGGGGACAGGGATAATTCCTACGAGCAGTACTTC
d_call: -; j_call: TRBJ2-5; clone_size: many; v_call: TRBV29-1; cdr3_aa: CSVDRGQDGETQYF; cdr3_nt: TGCAGCGTTGACCGGGGGCAGGACGGAGAGACCCAGTACTTC
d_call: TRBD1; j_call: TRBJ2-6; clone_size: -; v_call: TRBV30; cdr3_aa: CAWSARQGAGANVLTF; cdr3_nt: TGTGCCTGGAGTGCTCGGCAGGGGGCTGGGGCCAACGTCCTGACTTTC
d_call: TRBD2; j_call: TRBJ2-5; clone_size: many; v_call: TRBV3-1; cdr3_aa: CASSQGTSGVPVTQYF; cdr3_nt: TGTGCCAGCAGCCAAGGGACTAGCGGAGTACCGGTGACCCAGTACTTC
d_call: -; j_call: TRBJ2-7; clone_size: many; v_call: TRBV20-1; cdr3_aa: CSATGGTYEQYF; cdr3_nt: TGCAGTGCTACCGGGGGAACCTACGAGCAGTACTTC
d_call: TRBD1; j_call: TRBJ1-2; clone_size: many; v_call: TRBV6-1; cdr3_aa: CASSEGGQGYGYTF; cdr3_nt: TGTGCCAGCAGTGAAGGGGGACAGGGCTATGGCTACACCTTC
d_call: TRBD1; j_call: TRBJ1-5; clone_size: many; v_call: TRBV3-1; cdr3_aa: CASSQFRGQGQPQHF; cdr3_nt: TGTGCCAGCAGCCAGTTCAGGGGGCAGGGTCAGCCCCAGCATTTT
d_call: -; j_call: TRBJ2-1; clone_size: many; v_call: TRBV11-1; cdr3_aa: CASSLGEYNEQFF; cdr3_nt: TGTGCCAGCAGCTTAGGGGAATACAATGAGCAGTTCTTC
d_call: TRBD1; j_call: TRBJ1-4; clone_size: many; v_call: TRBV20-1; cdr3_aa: CSADGWDRGGDEKLFF; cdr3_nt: TGCAGTGCCGATGGGTGGGACAGAGGAGGCGATGAAAAACTGTTTTTT
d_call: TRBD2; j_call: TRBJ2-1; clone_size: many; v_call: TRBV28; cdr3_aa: CASGVPAGGSSYNEQFF; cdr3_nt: TGTGCCAGCGGAGTTCCCGCGGGAGGGAGCTCCTACAATGAGCAGTTCTTC
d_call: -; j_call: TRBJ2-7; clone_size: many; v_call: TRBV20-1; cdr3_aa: CSARDPTSLKVYEQYF; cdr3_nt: TGCAGTGCTAGAGACCCTACTAGCCTGAAAGTCTACGAGCAGTACTTC
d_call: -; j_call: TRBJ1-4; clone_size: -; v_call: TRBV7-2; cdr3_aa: CASSSGVNEKLFF; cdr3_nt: TGTGCCAGCAGCTCGGGGGTCAATGAAAAACTGTTTTTT